The next 23 T cell receptor beta chains were all read from a single sample in a study of CD8 T cells in Susac syndrome. Reverse transcription of about 0.5 to 1 ug RNA was carried out with random hexamers. MiXCR, run by TCRdb on the immunoSEQ multiplex PCR reads, gives a single entry per CDR3 protein. The table includes approximately 120,000 distinct CDR3 sequences, about 92% detected once. The sequencing input was CD8+ T cells from PBMCs. The receptors stem from a human donor with multiple sclerosis.

The V call is TRBV7-9, the J call TRBJ1-2, with D tentatively TRBD1 (6 bases). Germline V CDR1 and CDR2: SEHNR, FQNEAQ (reference sequence). This CDR3 is built from 13 residues. The V and J ends lost 5 bases and 7 bases respectively, with 14 bases between them. Here the CDR3 reads CASSTTGGVGYTF. The DNA for the CDR3 is TGTGCCAGCAGCACGACAGGAGGTGTTGGCTACACCTTC.

The genes are TRBV30 and TRBJ1-1; D ambiguous. Deletions cut 2 bases from V and 1 base from J, with 8 bases between. Germline CDR1 is GTSNPN and CDR2 is SVGIG (reference sequence). The CDR3 has 13 amino acids. CDR3 sequence reads: CAWSYGENTEAFF. The CDR3 coding sequence is TGTGCCTGGAGTTATGGAGAGAACACTGAAGCTTTCTTT.

The J gene is TRBJ1-2, the V gene TRBV5-1; 8 bases match TRBD1. The V segment lost 6 bases and the J segment 4 bases; nucleotides outside the gene matches: 14. CDR3 length equals 16 residues. CDR1 is SGHRS and CDR2 is YFSETQ in the germline V gene. The CDR3 nucleotides read TGCGCCAGCACCTGGGACAGGTCTCCACCGCCCTATGGCTACACCTTC. Translation gives CASTWDRSPPPYGYTF.

The chain uses TRBV23-1 and TRBJ1-6; D gene unclear. TRBV23-1 is sorted into the ORF group, with uncertain function. The CDR3 spans 13 residues. Between the trimmed V and J ends, which lost 10 bases and 8 bases, there was a span of 15 bases. The CDR3 DNA is TGCGCCATCCGGACCCCTCGGCATTCACCCCTCCACTTT. This translates into CAIRTPRHSPLHF.

The rearrangement joins TRBV27 to TRBJ2-7; no clear D. The CDR3 loop spans 13 amino acids. Germline V lookup: CDR1 MNHEY, CDR2 SMNVEV (reference sequence). The V end lost 3 bases, the J end lost 6 bases, and 12 bases lay between the germline ends. CDR3 DNA: TGTGCCAGCAGTTTGTCTAGAACCGCCGAGCAGTACTTC. It specifies CASSLSRTAEQYF.

J is TRBJ2-5 and V is TRBV5-5, with 7 bases that match TRBD1. Germline-derived CDR1 and CDR2 are SGHKS and YYEKEE (reference sequence). Trimming removed 4 bases from V and 2 bases from J; junction bases left unmatched: 5. CDR3 size: 14 residues. CDR3 amino acids: CASSVDREQETQYF. CDR3 nucleotides: TGTGCCAGCAGCGTCGACAGGGAGCAAGAGACCCAGTACTTC.

The chain is built from TRBV5-1 and TRBJ1-2, with 10 bases aligning to TRBD1. Per germline, CDR1 SGHRS and CDR2 YFSETQ. V was pared by 4 bases and J by 8 bases, with 11 bases of the junction left unmatched. The CDR3 is made up of 15 amino acids. CDR3 region: CASSPYDRGPWGYTF. In DNA, the CDR3 is TGCGCCAGCAGCCCATATGACAGGGGGCCGTGGGGCTACACCTTC.

The V gene is TRBV7-2, the J gene TRBJ2-1, with D hard to call. The CDR3 has 16 amino acids. The V gene's germline CDR1 is SGHTA and CDR2 FQGNSA. The V gene lost 7 bases and the J gene lost 6 bases, with 22 bases spanning the gap. The CDR3 here is CASTLLEGPAPNEQFF. CDR3 in DNA: TGTGCCAGCACTCTCCTTGAAGGACCCGCACCCAATGAGCAGTTCTTC.

This rearrangement joins TRBV9 to TRBJ2-7, with D possibly being TRBD1 (5 bases). V was shortened by 0 bases and J by 2 bases, with 12 bases between the two germline ends. The CDR3 loop spans 15 amino acids. Germline CDR1 SGDLS, CDR2 YYNGEE. The CDR3 nucleotides read TGTGCCAGCAGCGTAGGAGCAGGGATCACCTACGAGCAGTACTTC. The encoded protein is CASSVGAGITYEQYF. The full variable domain, its missing parts supplied by reference TRBV9 and TRBJ2-7, is DSGVTQTPKHLITATGQRVTLRCSPRSGDLSVYWYQQSLDQGLQFLIQYYNGEERAKGNILERFSAQQFPDLHSELNLSSLELGDSALYFCASSVGAGITYEQYFGPGTRLTVT.

J is TRBJ2-2 and V is TRBV15; possibly TRBD1 for D (6 bases). Trimming removed 3 bases from V and 3 bases from J, with 11 bases in between. The CDR3 is 15 residues long. Germline values: CDR1 LNHNV, CDR2 YYDKDF (reference sequence). The CDR3 nucleotides read TGTGCCACCAGCAGGACACAGGGAGACACCGGGGAGCTGTTTTTT. It encodes CATSRTQGDTGELFF.

The chain is built from TRBV5-6 and TRBJ1-2, with D possibly TRBD1 on 6 matching bases. V was pared by 0 bases and J by 4 bases, with 16 bases between. Germline V lookup: CDR1 SGHDT, CDR2 YYEEEE. The CDR3 runs 16 residues. CDR3 sequence (DNA): TGTGCCAGCAGCTTGGCCCGGGGGGGCGCTATCTATGGCTACACCTTC. Translating gives CASSLARGGAIYGYTF.

This sequence joins TRBV12-3 or TRBV12-4 and TRBJ1-1; unclear D gene. The V end was cut by 8 bases, the J end by 1 base, with 11 bases between. The CDR3 is 13 amino acids. The CDR3 protein is CASGPSENTEAFF. CDR3 DNA: TGTGCCAGCGGCCCCAGCGAGAACACTGAAGCTTTCTTT.

This rearrangement joins TRBV7-8 to TRBJ2-7; no clear D. The CDR3 runs to 13 residues. V lost 1 base to trimming and J lost 6 bases, with 10 bases between them. Germline CDR1 SGHVS, CDR2 FQNEAQ. CDR3 protein: CASSLGRYGEQYV. The CDR3 nucleotides are TGTGCCAGCAGCTTAGGTCGCTATGGCGAGCAGTACGTC.

This chain uses TRBV14 with TRBJ1-2; 10 positions match TRBD1. V lost 1 base, J lost 0 bases, and 14 bases stayed unmatched. Germline lookup yields CDR1 SGHDN and CDR2 FVKESK. The CDR3 length is 20 residues. CDR3 sequence: CASSQGSPRDRGSANYGYTF. CDR3 coding DNA: TGTGCCAGCAGCCAAGGGTCCCCCCGGGACAGGGGAAGCGCTAACTATGGCTACACCTTC.

This chain joins TRBV5-4 and TRBJ2-5; 11 bases are a match to TRBD2. Germline CDR1 SGHNT, CDR2 YYREEE (reference sequence). The junction had 15 bases not matched to a gene; V was cut back by 4 bases and J by 10 bases. CDR3 length equals 16 residues. The CDR3 DNA follows: TGTGCCAGCAGCCAGACGGGACTAGCGGTTAAGGGAGGCCAGTACTTC. Its translation: CASSQTGLAVKGGQYF.

The chain couples TRBV27 to TRBJ1-1; D uncertain. The V gene's germline CDR1 is MNHEY and CDR2 SMNVEV (reference sequence). Trimming stripped 2 bases from V and 1 base from J, with 5 bases between. The CDR3 extends over 13 amino acids. As DNA, the CDR3 is TGTGCCAGCAGTTTAGGCTCGAACACTGAAGCTTTCTTT. This sequence encodes CASSLGSNTEAFF.

The chain links TRBV12-3 or TRBV12-4 to TRBJ2-2, with unresolved D. V dropped 4 bases and J dropped 1 base, with 10 bases sitting between them. CDR3 length equals 15 residues. The CDR3 DNA reads as TGTGCCAGCAGTTCGTTGCAGGTGAACACCGGGGAGCTGTTTTTT. It encodes CASSSLQVNTGELFF.

This chain links TRBV12-3 or TRBV12-4 with TRBJ2-6; D is perhaps TRBD1 (5 bases). The CDR3 has 18 amino acids. V was clipped by 3 bases and J by 0 bases, with 15 bases between them. CDR3 sequence: CASSLSGAGSSGANVLTF. CDR3 in DNA: TGTGCCAGCAGTTTGAGTGGGGCAGGAAGCTCTGGGGCCAACGTCCTGACTTTC.

The chain carries TRBV6-6 and TRBJ1-2, with a possible D match to TRBD1 (5 bases). Trimming left V 7 bases short and J 1 base short, with 19 bases between. The CDR3 has 16 amino acids. Germline loops: CDR1 MNHNY, CDR2 SVGAGI (reference sequence). The CDR3 bases are TGTGCCAGCACCCGTTTCAGGGCTGACTTTAACTATGGCTACACCTTC. This codes for CASTRFRADFNYGYTF.

The chain links TRBV12-3 or TRBV12-4 to TRBJ2-2; D is unresolved. This CDR3 comprises 14 residues. Trimming removed 3 bases from V and 3 bases from J, with 8 bases in between. The CDR3 nucleotides are TGTGCCAGCAGTTTTGGAAGGTACACCGGGGAGCTGTTTTTT. Amino acids: CASSFGRYTGELFF.

This clonotype was observed once. At one end, the junction sequence differs from germline, possibly due to a read error. The V and J genes are TRBV5-1 and TRBJ2-1; no clear D. Per germline, CDR1 SGHRS and CDR2 YFSETQ. There are 12 residues in the CDR3. The CDR3 protein is CTSSLGAREQFF. CDR3 coding DNA: TGCACCAGCAGCTTGGGTGCGCGTGAGCAGTTCTTC.

This clonotype appeared a single time. The gene calls are TRBV6-1 and TRBJ2-7, with D perhaps TRBD2 (6 bases). Trimming stripped 3 bases from V and 3 bases from J, with 12 bases between. Germline V gene sequence: CDR1 MNHNS, CDR2 SASEGT. The CDR3 is made up of 14 amino acids. CDR3 residues: CASSEEGRYYEQYF. DNA for the CDR3: TGTGCCAGCAGTGAGGAGGGACGGTACTACGAGCAGTACTTC.

V and J are TRBV29-1 and TRBJ1-2; TRBD1 matches 8 bases. The germline gives CDR1 SQVTM, CDR2 ANQGSEA. This CDR3 is 14 amino acids long. The ends lost 3 bases at V and 2 bases at J; junction bases unmatched: 5. CDR3 in DNA: TGCAGCGTTGACTCGGACAGGGAGAACTATGGCTACACCTTC. Protein product: CSVDSDRENYGYTF.